The 2 T cell receptor beta chains in this list originate from one sample, sequenced in a study of blood T cells in healthy people across ages. The use of a sample-barcoded 5' primer and a J-beta primer mix characterized a second PCR of 7 to 11 cycles. TCRdb reanalysed the 5' RACE reads using MiXCR and keeps one entry per CDR3 protein. The data show roughly 1,100,000 distinct CDR3 sequences, with about 23% seen just once and 0.75% held by the top ten. Another study also made use of these data, one on T cells of mothers and their children.

The sequenced material came from blood. The receptors were gathered from a girl under 10 years old in good health.

A few counts support this clonotype. The V call is TRBV24-1, the J call TRBJ1-1, with TRBD1 matching 7 bases. Unmatched junction bases numbered 15, after V lost 4 bases and J lost 8 bases. The CDR3 totals 16 residues. Germline CDR1 reads KGHDR; CDR2 reads SFDVKD. The CDR3 here is CATSDHRLTGKTEAFF. CDR3 nucleotides: TGTGCCACCAGTGACCACCGTTTGACAGGGAAAACGGAAGCTTTCTTT.

This clonotype came up once. This chain uses TRBV12-3 or TRBV12-4 with TRBJ2-5; D is possibly TRBD1 or TRBD2 (5 bases each). CDR3 length: 13 residues. Trimming took off 6 bases at V and 11 bases at J, with 19 bases between the two ends. The CDR3 is CASSVDTLGEQYF. DNA for the CDR3: TGTGCCAGCAGCGTTGACACCCTGGGGGAGCAGTACTTC.